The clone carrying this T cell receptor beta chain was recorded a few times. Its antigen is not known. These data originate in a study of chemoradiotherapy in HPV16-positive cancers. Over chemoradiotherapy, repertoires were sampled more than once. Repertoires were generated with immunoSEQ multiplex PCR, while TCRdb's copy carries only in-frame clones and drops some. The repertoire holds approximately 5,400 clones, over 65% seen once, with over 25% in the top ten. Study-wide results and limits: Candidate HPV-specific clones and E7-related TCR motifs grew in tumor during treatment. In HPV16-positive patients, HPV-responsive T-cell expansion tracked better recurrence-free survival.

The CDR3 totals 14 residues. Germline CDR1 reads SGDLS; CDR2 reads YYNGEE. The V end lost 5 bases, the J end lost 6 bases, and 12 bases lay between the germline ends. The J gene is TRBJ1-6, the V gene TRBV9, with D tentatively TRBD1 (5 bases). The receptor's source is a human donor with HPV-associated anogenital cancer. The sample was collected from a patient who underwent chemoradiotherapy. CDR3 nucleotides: TGTGCCAGCAGTTTTCAGGGAACTAATTCACCCCTCCACTTT. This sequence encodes CASSFQGTNSPLHF.